The clone carrying this T cell receptor (beta chain) was seen a few times. Its antigen is not identified. Each donor's status was that of a healthy bone marrow donor. This record comes from a study of cytomegalovirus exposure and HLA in healthy donors. Whole-study results and caveats: The authors later found HLA-associated TCR beta chains more clonally expanded than equally common others. Per a later analysis, 18,000 or so TCR beta sequences showed association with HLA alleles at 0.05 false discovery rate.

CDR3 length equals 12 residues. The germline V gene has CDR1 SEHNR and CDR2 FQNEAQ (reference sequence). V was pared by 2 bases and J by 3 bases, with 4 bases between. The study ran its PCR with 60 Vbeta and 13 Jbeta primers. TCRdb's table, derived via immunoSEQ multiplex PCR, lists solely in-frame clones and lacks some. This table holds 110,000 or so clones, about 77% found once. Sequencing used PBMCs. This TCR derives from a woman aged 30 to 39 in good health and CMV-seropositive. This chain connects TRBV7-9 to TRBJ1-1, with D unresolved. CDR3 in DNA: TGTGCCAGCAGCTTACGTGACACTGAAGCTTTCTTT. The encoded protein is CASSLRDTEAFF.